This T cell receptor (beta chain) was recovered during a study of early T cells in non-severe SARS-CoV-2 infection. Overall study context: Bulk RNA isolated from unsorted whole blood underwent sequencing; chains were not paired. Study outcomes and limitations: Private and CD4 specificities were missed by VDJdb matching, which favored anti-spike CD8 responses.

Turning to this clonotype: Antigen: not known.

The CDR3 has 14 residues. Germline V CDR1 and CDR2: SGHTA, FQGTGA. V shed 3 bases and J 7 bases; nucleotides not matched to a gene: 5. The library protocol tagged individual cDNA molecules with unique molecular identifiers. TCRdb ran MiXCR on the 5' RACE reads and lists one entry per CDR3 protein. The sample contains 75,000 to 100,000 distinct CDR3 sequences, 13% to 15% of which appear only once. The source material was whole blood. This receptor was obtained from an adult who was a healthcare worker with PCR-confirmed SARS-CoV-2 infection or an uninfected control (not recorded which). The genes are TRBV7-3 and TRBJ2-1; 8 nucleotides line up with TRBD2. CDR3 nucleotide sequence: TGTGCCAGCAGCTTGGCGGGACTAGATAATGAGCAGTTCTTC. This encodes CASSLAGLDNEQFF. Using reference TRBV7-3 and TRBJ2-1 for the parts outside the CDR3, the full variable domain is GAGVSQTPSNKVTEKGKYVELRCDPISGHTALYWYRQSLGQGPEFLIYFQGTGAADDSGLPNDRFFAVRPEGSVSTLKIQRTERGDSAVYLCASSLAGLDNEQFFGPGTRLTVL.